The source of this TCR beta chain is a study of blood T cell repertoires in COVID-19 (TCRdb year 2020). Turning to the overall study: The collaborator samples originated in the United States, Italy and Spain and spanned the acute and convalescent phases of COVID-19. The material from the prospective study consisted of cDNA or gDNA derived from T cells, B-cell-depleted T cells, or PBMCs. The samples were drawn from the first 160 participants of the ongoing ImmuneRACE study and from some 1,300 subjects provided by 6 global collaborators. Where available, HLA class I and class II types were obtained from metadata supplied by the sample provider rather than from assay-based typing. Nearly every sample came with metadata listing a de-identified subject ID, COVID-19 status, age in years and sex. The repertoires were made available in a free public database intended to serve as a resource for research on the immune response to SARS-CoV-2. Deeply sampled blood TCRbeta repertoires from subjects exposed to, actively infected with, or recovered from COVID-19 were included in the dataset.

For this chain, trimming is 4 bases at the V end and 5 bases at the J end, and the number of junction bases without a gene match is 6. The CDR3 sequence holds 14 residues, the cysteine and phenylalanine included. Only the CDR3 DNA stays, 42 bases, in frame from base 1. CDR1 and CDR2 are drawn from the germline V gene: SGHRS, YFSETQ. TCRbeta CDR3 regions were amplified from genomic DNA using the immunoSEQ Assay, a bias-controlled multiplex PCR. For the original study's pipeline: The number of nucleated cells in each sample was estimated by amplification of reference gene primers within the assay. To quantify the absolute abundance of each unique TCRbeta CDR3 rearrangement, sequence reads were collapsed and filtered. For each sample, productive Simpson clonality was calculated by taking the square root of Simpson's diversity index across productive rearrangements. TCRdb holds this immuneACCESS table with in-frame rearrangements only. Some clones are missing; in checked studies, unresolved V genes explain under half, and the rest has no known cause. V, J and clone size are those of that table, while D and trimming were read from the DNA. The sample profile shows about 250,000 clones; about 86% of them were found once. The ten top clones hold around 5.4% of the sample.

As regards this clone: No antigen is known for it. Base-call qualities are not available, and no considerably larger clone is one nucleotide away.

Points the paper makes about the study in general: How much clinical and demographic metadata was included differed by source and by participant, and the metadata was provided uncurated.

Each collaborating institution followed its own protocols to collect whole blood in K2EDTA tubes. Collaborator samples were shipped for TCRbeta analysis as frozen whole blood, isolated PBMCs, or DNA extracted from either sample type. Material: peripheral blood. The origin of this receptor is a man aged 80 or over with acute or convalescent COVID-19. The chain uses TRBV5-1 and TRBJ2-7; the junction holds 10 bases that match TRBD2. The CDR3: CASSAAGTSDEQYF. The DNA sequence follows: TGCGCCAGCAGCGCTGCCGGGACTAGCGACGAGCAGTACTTC.